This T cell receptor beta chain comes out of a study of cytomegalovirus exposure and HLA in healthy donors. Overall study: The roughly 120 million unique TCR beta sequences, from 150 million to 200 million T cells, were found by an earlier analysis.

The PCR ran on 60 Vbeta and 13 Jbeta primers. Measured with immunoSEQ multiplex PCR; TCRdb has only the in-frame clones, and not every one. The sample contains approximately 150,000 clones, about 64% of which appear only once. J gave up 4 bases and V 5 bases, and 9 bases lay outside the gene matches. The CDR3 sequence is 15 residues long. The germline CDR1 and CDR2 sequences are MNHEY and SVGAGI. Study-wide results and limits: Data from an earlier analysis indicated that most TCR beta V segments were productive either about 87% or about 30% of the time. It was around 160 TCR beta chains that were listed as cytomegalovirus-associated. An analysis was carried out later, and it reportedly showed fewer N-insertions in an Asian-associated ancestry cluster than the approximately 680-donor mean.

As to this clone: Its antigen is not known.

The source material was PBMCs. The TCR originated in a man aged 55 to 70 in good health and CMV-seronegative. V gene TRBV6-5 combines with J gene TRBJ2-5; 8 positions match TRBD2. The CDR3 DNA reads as TGTGCCAGCAGTACGAAGGGGACTAGTACAGAGACCCAGTACTTC. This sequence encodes CASSTKGTSTETQYF.